These T cell receptor beta chains were read from a single sample in a study of cytomegalovirus exposure and HLA in healthy donors. Using immunoSEQ multiplex PCR, the repertoire was profiled, and TCRdb retains in-frame clones only, with some absent. The top ten clones hold 1.5% to 2% of a sample with approximately 200,000 clones, roughly 80% of them seen once. The specimen sequenced was PBMCs. These receptors all stem from a woman under 30 in good health and CMV-seronegative. CDR3s include the opening cysteine and the closing phenylalanine or tryptophan. D genes are given only for firm matches. Only some rows state a clone size, as once, few, many or a class for expanded clones.

CDR3 protein | CDR3 DNA | clone size | V gene | D gene | J gene
CSADRGLEDTQYF | TGCAGCGCTGACAGGGGGCTCGAAGATACGCAGTATTTT | few | TRBV29-1 | TRBD1 | TRBJ2-3
CASSWTGVQETQYF | TGCGCCAGCAGCTGGACAGGGGTACAAGAGACCCAGTACTTC | NA | TRBV5-1 | TRBD1 | TRBJ2-5
CAWSPGQGAEAFF | TGTGCCTGGAGCCCGGGACAGGGTGCTGAAGCTTTCTTT | once | TRBV30 | TRBD1 | TRBJ1-1
CASSLDSRGWGQYF | TGTGCCAGCAGCCTAGACAGTAGGGGTTGGGGGCAGTACTTC | NA | TRBV27 | NA | TRBJ2-7
CASSVATGANYEQYF | TGTGCCAGCAGCGTAGCTACAGGGGCGAACTACGAGCAGTACTTC | once | TRBV9 | TRBD1 | TRBJ2-7
CASSYPQGRGYGYTF | TGTGCCAGCAGTTACCCCCAGGGGCGGGGGTATGGCTACACCTTC | NA | TRBV28 | NA | TRBJ1-2
CASSEYRQRVQYF | TGTGCCAGCAGTGAATATAGGCAGAGGGTGCAGTACTTC | NA | TRBV25-1 | NA | TRBJ2-7
CASSRPGGEAFF | TGTGCCAGTAGTCGCCCCGGCGGGGAGGCTTTCTTT | NA | TRBV19 | NA | TRBJ1-1
CASSLLGDISGNTIYF | TGTGCCAGCAGCTTACTCGGGGACATCTCTGGAAACACCATATATTTT | NA | TRBV7-9 | NA | TRBJ1-3
CASRGQGDEQFF | TGCGCCAGCAGGGGACAGGGGGATGAGCAGTTCTTC | NA | TRBV10-1 | TRBD1 | TRBJ2-1
CASSEGWLAGVQYF | TGTGCCAGCAGTGAAGGTTGGCTAGCGGGGGTGCAGTACTTC | NA | TRBV2 | TRBD2 | TRBJ2-5
CASSYGGAKNIQYF | TGTGCCAGCAGTTATGGCGGAGCCAAAAACATTCAGTACTTC | NA | TRBV6-5 | NA | TRBJ2-4
CASSLVGGTSEGYTF | TGTGCCAGCAGCTTGGTCGGGGGGACTTCGGAGGGCTACACCTTC | NA | TRBV5-6 | NA | TRBJ1-2